This is a list of T cell receptor beta chains from one sample in a study of blood T cell repertoires in COVID-19. TCRdb's table, derived via immunoSEQ multiplex PCR, lists solely in-frame clones and lacks some. The table lists some 320,000 clones, about nine tenths of them singletons. Material for sequencing was PBMCs or T cells enriched from blood (not recorded which). These TCRs come from a man in his 60s who had recovered from COVID-19. Both conserved end residues are part of each CDR3. D genes are given only for firm matches. The size of a clone is reported for some rows only, either as once, few or many, or as a class for expanded clones.

d_gene,j_gene,v_gene,abundance,CDR3nt,CDR3aa
-,TRBJ1-5,TRBV15,few,TGTGCCACCAGCAGAGCCGGGGGGCGCGGGAGGTTGAATCAGCCCCAGCATTTT,CATSRAGGRGRLNQPQHF
TRBD1,TRBJ1-1,TRBV28,-,TGTGCCAGCAGTTTAGGGGACAGAGTGAACACTGAAGCTTTCTTT,CASSLGDRVNTEAFF
TRBD1,TRBJ1-1,TRBV7-3,-,TGTGCCAGCAGCCTAACAGGGGGGGACACTGAAGCTTTCTTT,CASSLTGGDTEAFF
TRBD2,TRBJ2-1,TRBV6-5,-,TGTGCCAGCAGTCCCGGGAGGGCGACCTACAATGAGCAGTTCTTC,CASSPGRATYNEQFF
TRBD2,TRBJ2-3,TRBV4-2,-,TGTGCCAGCAGCCAAGATCGCCTAGCGGAACACACAGATACGCAGTATTTT,CASSQDRLAEHTDTQYF
-,TRBJ1-3,TRBV7-2,-,TGTGCCAGCAGCTTATTCAGCGCGCAAACTGGAAACACCATATATTTT,CASSLFSAQTGNTIYF
-,TRBJ2-7,TRBV10-3,-,TGTGCCATCAGTGAGCGGGAGTACGAGCAGTACTTC,CAISEREYEQYF
TRBD2,TRBJ2-7,TRBV9,-,TGTGCCAGCAGCGTAGACTCTGGCGCGGGGGTCTACGAGCAGTACTTC,CASSVDSGAGVYEQYF
TRBD1,TRBJ1-2,TRBV7-3,-,TGTGCCAGCAGCCTGACGACAGGGCTGGGCTACACCTTC,CASSLTTGLGYTF
-,TRBJ1-1,TRBV5-1,few,TGCGCCAGCAGCGATCCCCGGGACATGAACACTGAAGCTTTCTTT,CASSDPRDMNTEAFF
-,TRBJ1-4,TRBV5-1,-,TGCGCCAGCAGCTTGGGAGCAGGGGAACGTGAAAAACTGTTTTTT,CASSLGAGEREKLFF
TRBD1,TRBJ1-1,TRBV19,-,TGTGCCAGTAGTCTCTGGACAGGGGGGGCGAACACTGAAGCTTTCTTT,CASSLWTGGANTEAFF
-,TRBJ2-7,TRBV4-3,few,TGCGCCAGCAGCCGAAGTTGGGACTCGGCTCAATCCTACGAGCAGTACTTC,CASSRSWDSAQSYEQYF
TRBD2,TRBJ2-7,TRBV5-1,-,TGCGCCAGCAGGAGCGGGAGTACCTACGAGCAGTACTTC,CASRSGSTYEQYF
-,TRBJ1-2,TRBV29-1,-,TGCAGCGTAAGCAGATTAGCAGCTAACTATGGCTACACCTTC,CSVSRLAANYGYTF
-,TRBJ2-7,TRBV11-2,-,TGTGCCAGCAGCGAACAGGGGGGGTCTTCCTACGAGCAGTACTTC,CASSEQGGSSYEQYF
-,TRBJ2-7,TRBV9,-,TGTGCCAGCAGCGTAGGGGTAGCCGGCGAGCAGTACTTC,CASSVGVAGEQYF
TRBD2,TRBJ2-1,TRBV29-1,-,TGCAGCGTGGGAGCCGGGACTAGCGCCTCCTCCTACAATGAGCAGTTCTTC,CSVGAGTSASSYNEQFF
TRBD1,TRBJ2-3,TRBV7-3,-,TGTGCCAGCAGACGGGACAGGGGAACAGATACGCAGTATTTT,CASRRDRGTDTQYF
TRBD1,TRBJ1-6,TRBV24-1,-,TGTGCCACCCGGTCGGGACAGGGCCTGAGCTCCTATAATTCACCCCTCCACTTT,CATRSGQGLSSYNSPLHF
TRBD1,TRBJ2-7,TRBV7-2,few,TGTGCCAGCAGCACGGGACAGGGACGGAGAGAGCAGTACTTC,CASSTGQGRREQYF
TRBD2,TRBJ2-1,TRBV7-2,-,TGTGCCAGCAGCTTAGTTTCGGGGGAGGGCATAAATGAGCAGTTCTTC,CASSLVSGEGINEQFF
TRBD2,TRBJ2-7,TRBV5-6,-,TGTGCCAGCAGTCGGCCGACTAGCGGGAGTCTCAACGAGCAGTACTTC,CASSRPTSGSLNEQYF